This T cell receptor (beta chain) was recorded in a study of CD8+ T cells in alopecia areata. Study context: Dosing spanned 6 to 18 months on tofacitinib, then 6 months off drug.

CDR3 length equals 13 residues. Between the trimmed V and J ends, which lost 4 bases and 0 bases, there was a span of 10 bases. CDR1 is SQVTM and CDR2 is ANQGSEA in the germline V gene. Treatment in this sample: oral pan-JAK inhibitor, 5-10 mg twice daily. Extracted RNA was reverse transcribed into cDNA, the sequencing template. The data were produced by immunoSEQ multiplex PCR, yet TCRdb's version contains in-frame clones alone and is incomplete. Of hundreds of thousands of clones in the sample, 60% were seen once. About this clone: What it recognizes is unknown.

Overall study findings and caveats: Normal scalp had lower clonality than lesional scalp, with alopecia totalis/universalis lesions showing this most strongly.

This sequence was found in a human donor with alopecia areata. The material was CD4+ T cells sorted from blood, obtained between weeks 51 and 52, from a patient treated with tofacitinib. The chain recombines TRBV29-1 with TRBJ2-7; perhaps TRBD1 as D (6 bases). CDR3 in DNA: TGCAGCGTTGGGGGGCTCCACTCCTACGAGCAGTACTTC. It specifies CSVGGLHSYEQYF.